This TCR beta chain appears in the sequencing data of a study of blood T cell repertoires in COVID-19. At the level of the study: Collection of acute and convalescent COVID-19 samples took place in the United States, Italy and Spain.

The authors' processing: Cell counts per sample came from amplifying reference gene primers. TCRdb's table, derived via immunoSEQ multiplex PCR, lists solely in-frame clones and lacks some. D and trimming were read from the DNA, whereas the V and J calls and clone size are those reported in that table. This sample yields about 230,000 clones, of which around 84% are seen a single time; around 0.89% belongs to the top ten. There are 16 residues in the CDR3. Germline CDR1 is SEHNR and CDR2 is FQNEAQ (reference sequence). V shed 3 bases, J shed 2 bases, and the junction held 7 bases outside the gene matches.

This receptor was obtained from a man aged 40-55 years with acute or convalescent COVID-19. The sample consisted of peripheral blood. The chain carries TRBV7-9 and TRBJ2-5, with TRBD2 matching 9 bases. CDR3 in amino acids: CASSFGGGAGQETQYF. The CDR3 DNA sequence: TGTGCCAGCAGCTTCGGCGGGGGGGCAGGACAAGAGACCCAGTACTTC.